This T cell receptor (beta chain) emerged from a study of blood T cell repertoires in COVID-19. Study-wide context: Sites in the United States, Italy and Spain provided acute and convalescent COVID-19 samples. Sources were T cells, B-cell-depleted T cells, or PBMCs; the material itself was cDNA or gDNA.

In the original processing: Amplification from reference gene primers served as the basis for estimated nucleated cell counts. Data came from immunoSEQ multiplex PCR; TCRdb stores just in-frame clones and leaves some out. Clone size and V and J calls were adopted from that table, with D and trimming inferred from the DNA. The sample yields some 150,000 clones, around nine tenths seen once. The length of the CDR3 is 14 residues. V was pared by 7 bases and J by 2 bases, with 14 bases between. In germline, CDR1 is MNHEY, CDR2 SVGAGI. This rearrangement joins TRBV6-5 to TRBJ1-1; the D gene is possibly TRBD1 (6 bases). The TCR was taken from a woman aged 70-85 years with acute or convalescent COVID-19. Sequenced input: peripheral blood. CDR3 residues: CASTGASGNTEAFF. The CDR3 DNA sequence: TGTGCCAGCACAGGGGCGTCCGGCAACACTGAAGCTTTCTTT.